These 21 T cell receptor beta chains came from one sample sequenced in a study of CXCR3-negative and CXCR3-positive naive CD8 T cells. UMI labels and 5' RACE were used to prepare the TRB cDNA libraries. Reanalyzing the 5' RACE reads, TCRdb keeps one entry per CDR3 protein, without DNA. The sample holds 55,000 to 65,000 distinct CDR3 sequences. The sequenced material came from naive CXCR3- CD8+ T cells from blood. The subset: CD45RO-CCR7+CD27+CD95- naive CD8+ T cells lacking CXCR3 (TNR3-). The origin of the receptors is a human donor in good health. Some clones in this sample may be carry-over from other donors' samples.

The chain is built from TRBV6-1 and TRBJ2-4. The CDR3 is 14 residues long. The germline V gene encodes CDR1 MNHNS and CDR2 SASEGT. This chain's CDR3 is CASSETLAKNIQYF.

This chain uses TRBV6-5 with TRBJ2-2; the TCRdb D gene call, TRBD1, has no DNA to confirm it. Germline V lookup: CDR1 MNHEY, CDR2 SVGAGI. This CDR3 region has 16 residues. CDR3 in amino acids: CASSYSGTGVTGELFF.

The V and J genes are TRBV20-1 and TRBJ2-5. Per the germline V gene, CDR1 is DFQATT and CDR2 is SNEGSKA (reference sequence). The CDR3 extends over 14 amino acids. The CDR3 is CSARDGAVQETQYF.

The chain recombines TRBV12-3 or TRBV12-4 with TRBJ2-7; the D gene TCRdb calls, TRBD2, cannot be checked with no DNA. This CDR3 is 14 amino acids long. The CDR3 region is CASSPPRGEDEQYF.

V is TRBV7-9 and J is TRBJ2-5; lacking DNA, the TRBD2 call made by TCRdb goes unchecked. The CDR3 has 16 residues. Germline V gene data show CDR1 as SEHNR and CDR2 as FQNEAQ (reference sequence). CDR3: CASSSRTSGSSETQYF.

The chain links TRBV29-1 to TRBJ2-7; TCRdb selects TRBD1, and the lack of DNA leaves this call unchecked. Germline V gene sequence: CDR1 SQVTM, CDR2 ANQGSEA. The CDR3 covers 12 residues. The chain's CDR3 is CSVEGKPGEQYF.

The chain employs TRBV15 and TRBJ1-4; no DNA is available, so the TRBD1 call from TCRdb remains unchecked. The germline gives CDR1 LNHNV, CDR2 YYDKDF (reference sequence). CDR3 size: 12 residues. The CDR3 sequence is CAVRGRDEKLFF. The full variable domain, with the rest looked up from reference TRBV15 and TRBJ1-4, is DAMVIQNPRYQVTQFGKPVTLSCSQTLNHNVMYWYQQKSSQAPKLLFHYYDKDFNNEADTPDNFQSRRPNTSFCFLDIRSPGLGDTAMYLCAVRGRDEKLFFGSGTQLSVL.

Frequency places this clonotype as medium-sized. CDR3 sequence: CASSARTGSNQPQHF. This chain joins TRBV7-6 and TRBJ1-5; the TCRdb D gene call, TRBD1, has no DNA to confirm it. The germline CDR1 and CDR2 sequences are SGHVS and FNYEAQ. The CDR3 contains 15 residues.

The J gene is TRBJ2-2, the V gene TRBV29-1. This CDR3 comprises 13 residues. Germline V gene data show CDR1 as SQVTM and CDR2 as ANQGSEA. The CDR3 is CSVENGDTGELFF.

The V call is TRBV29-1, the J call TRBJ2-7. Germline loops: CDR1 SQVTM, CDR2 ANQGSEA. This CDR3 comprises 13 residues. CDR3 in amino acids: CSVEDSDTREQYF.

The chain couples TRBV29-1 to TRBJ2-1. This CDR3 has 13 amino acids. CDR1 SQVTM and CDR2 ANQGSEA come from the germline V gene. This CDR3 is CSGREFSYNEQFF.

The genes are TRBV6-1 and TRBJ1-2; TCRdb calls TRBD1, which cannot be checked without DNA. The length of the CDR3 is 17 residues. Germline assignment: CDR1 MNHNS and CDR2 SASEGT. CDR3: CASSEALGTPDSYGYTF.

This chain connects TRBV6-2 or TRBV6-3 to TRBJ2-2. This CDR3 has 13 amino acids. The germline CDR1 and CDR2 sequences are MNHEY and SVGEGT. The CDR3 is CASSYLDSGELFF.

V usage is TRBV7-9 and J usage is TRBJ1-1; the TCRdb call, TRBD1, lacks DNA for checking. Per the germline V gene, CDR1 is SEHNR and CDR2 is FQNEAQ (reference sequence). The CDR3 has 13 amino acids. The CDR3 is CASSLGQGAQAFF.

The chain links TRBV15 to TRBJ2-7; TCRdb calls TRBD1, which cannot be checked without DNA. Germline assignment: CDR1 LNHNV and CDR2 YYDKDF (reference sequence). This CDR3 has 16 residues. The CDR3 loop reads CATSSPSTASPYEQYF. The variable domain in full, with the rest retrieved from reference TRBV15 and TRBJ2-7, is DAMVIQNPRYQVTQFGKPVTLSCSQTLNHNVMYWYQQKSSQAPKLLFHYYDKDFNNEADTPDNFQSRRPNTSFCFLDIRSPGLGDTAMYLCATSSPSTASPYEQYFGPGTRLTVT.

The chain has TRBV6-2 or TRBV6-3 and TRBJ2-7; TCRdb selects TRBD1, and the lack of DNA leaves this call unchecked. Looked up from germline, CDR1 is MNHEY and CDR2 is SVGEGT. This CDR3 has 14 amino acids. The CDR3 reads CASSYPGGSYEQYF.

The V gene is TRBV6-4, the J gene TRBJ2-1; without DNA, the TCRdb call of TRBD2 cannot be checked. This CDR3 spans 13 amino acids. Germline loops: CDR1 MRHNA, CDR2 SNTAGT. CDR3 residues: CASVSSEYNEQFF.

The chain links TRBV7-9 to TRBJ1-2; TCRdb gives TRBD1 as the D gene, but with no DNA this cannot be confirmed. This CDR3 has 12 residues. Germline assignment: CDR1 SEHNR and CDR2 FQNEAQ (reference sequence). CDR3 protein: CASSLGPEGYTF.

J is TRBJ2-2 and V is TRBV29-1; TCRdb names TRBD1, which stays unverified in the absence of DNA. Germline CDR1 SQVTM, CDR2 ANQGSEA. The CDR3 is 15 residues long. CDR3 region: CSVERDSPNTGELFF.

The chain joins TRBV7-2 to TRBJ2-7. Germline V gene sequence: CDR1 SGHTA, CDR2 FQGNSA. This CDR3 spans 14 amino acids. CDR3 region: CASSYNRGAYEQYF.

This chain connects TRBV6-5 to TRBJ2-7; TCRdb's D call of TRBD1 is untestable without DNA. Germline loops: CDR1 MNHEY, CDR2 SVGAGI. The CDR3 extends over 14 amino acids. CDR3 in amino acids: CASSYGTGTYEQYF.